A single count supports the clone carrying this T cell receptor (beta chain). Clones were sequenced by immunoSEQ multiplex PCR, and TCRdb holds only the in-frame ones, with some missing. The sample lists 85,000 to 100,000 clones; roughly 92% were seen once. The data are from a study of T cell changes during pregnancy in multiple sclerosis. V gave up 3 bases and J gave up 7 bases, with 13 bases separating them. Germline V gene sequence: CDR1 SEHNR, CDR2 FQNEAQ (reference sequence). The CDR3 sequence is 14 residues long. The chain couples TRBV7-9 to TRBJ2-1; D is perhaps TRBD2 (6 bases). This TCR was recovered from a female donor with multiple sclerosis, enrolled in a pregnancy study. Source: peripheral blood, taken in the first trimester of pregnancy. This CDR3 is CASSLSGTVNEQFF. The CDR3 region has the DNA TGTGCCAGCAGCTTGTCCGGGACTGTAAATGAGCAGTTCTTC.